What follows is one T cell receptor beta chain and its context. The target of this receptor is not known. Base qualities are not provided; no much larger clone lies one nucleotide away. The immunoSEQ Assay, a bias-controlled multiplex PCR, was used to amplify TCRbeta CDR3 regions from genomic DNA. On the authors' methods: Nucleated cell counts per sample were estimated from amplification of reference gene primers within the assay. Sequence reads were collapsed and filtered to measure the absolute abundance of every unique TCRbeta CDR3 rearrangement. For each sample, productive Simpson clonality was calculated as the square root of Simpson's diversity index across productive rearrangements. The table was pulled from immuneACCESS by TCRdb, which kept in-frame rearrangements only. Such tables lose some clones; where checked, under half of the loss comes from unresolved V genes, and the rest has no known cause. That table is the source of V, J and clone size, and D and trimming were worked out from the DNA. This sample lists approximately 50,000 clones; about 87% were detected once. Approximately 5% of the sample goes to the ten largest clones.

Whole blood was collected in K2EDTA tubes by collaborating institutions according to the institutions' own protocols. For TCRbeta analysis, collaborator samples were shipped as frozen whole blood, as isolated PBMCs, or as DNA extracted from either sample type. The sample is drawn from a study of blood T cell repertoires in COVID-19 (dated by TCRdb to 2020 to 2021). Describing the broader study: Collaborator samples came from the United States, Italy and Spain and covered acute and convalescent phases of COVID-19. The prospective study material was composed of cDNA or gDNA derived from T cells, B-cell-depleted T cells, or PBMCs. The dataset comprised deeply sampled blood TCRbeta repertoires from subjects exposed to, actively infected with, or recovered from COVID-19. A freely available public database, intended as a resource for researchers studying the immune response to SARS-CoV-2, is where the repertoires were released. Samples were obtained from the ongoing ImmuneRACE study (first 160 participants) and from over 1,000 subjects provided by 6 global collaborators. A de-identified subject ID, COVID-19 status, age in years and sex were almost always included in the sample metadata. Where available, HLA class I and class II types were obtained from metadata supplied by the sample provider rather than from assay-based typing. On the study overall, not on this receptor specifically: How much clinical and demographic metadata was included differed by source and by participant, and the metadata was provided uncurated.

The TCR was taken from a human donor in a cohort sampled during active COVID-19. Sequences were obtained from peripheral blood.

CDR3 loop: CASSEGGLGRSRVNEQFF. The nucleotides are TGTGCCAGCAGTGAAGGGGGACTGGGTAGAAGTAGGGTCAATGAGCAGTTCTTC. The V gene is TRBV6-1 and the J gene is TRBJ2-1; the D gene is perhaps TRBD2, from 6 matching bases. The junction shows trimming of 1 base on V and 6 bases on J, plus 22 bases between the germline ends. The germline V gene sets CDR1 to MNHNS and CDR2 to SASEGT. The CDR3 starts with the cysteine, ends with the phenylalanine, and has 18 residues. Only the CDR3 DNA is retained, 54 bases long and in frame from the first base.